A single sample is the source of the 19 T cell receptor beta chains below, sequenced in a study of T-cell reconstitution after alpha-beta-depleted transplantation in children. Preparation of the TCRbeta library involved a method that used unique molecular identifiers. TCRdb ran MiXCR on the PCR reads and lists one entry per CDR3 protein. The table lists hundreds of thousands of distinct CDR3 sequences, about 25% of them singletons. The sequencing here drew on PBMCs, taken before TCRalphabeta/CD19-depleted stem cell transplant. Receptors originate from a girl aged 2 to 9 with Fanconi anemia, due to receive a stem cell transplant.

This clonotype was observed at least ten times. The chain couples TRBV7-2 to TRBJ2-1, with D unclear. V was pared by 1 base and J by 7 bases, with 8 bases between. Per the germline V gene, CDR1 is SGHTA and CDR2 is FQGNSA. This CDR3 is 13 amino acids long. The CDR3 DNA reads TGTGCCAGCAGCTTAGACCCCCCAAATGAGCAGTTCTTC. Its protein is CASSLDPPNEQFF. The full variable domain, rest sourced from reference TRBV7-2 and TRBJ2-1, is GAGVSQSPSNKVTEKGKDVELRCDPISGHTALYWYRQSLGQGLEFLIYFQGNSAPDKSGLPSDRFSAERTGGSVSTLTIQRTQQEDSAVYLCASSLDPPNEQFFGPGTRLTVL.

This clonotype was detected many times. The J gene is TRBJ2-7, the V gene TRBV28; no firm D call. V was shortened by 10 bases and J by 1 base, with 14 bases between the two germline ends. The CDR3 has 13 residues. The germline gives CDR1 MDHEN, CDR2 SYDVKM. The DNA of the CDR3 is TGTGCCACCTCTTACCCAGTTTCCTACGAGCAGTACTTC. Its translation: CATSYPVSYEQYF.

This chain connects TRBV20-1 to TRBJ2-3, with D unresolved. Deletions cut 4 bases from V and 9 bases from J, with 8 bases between. The CDR3 is 10 residues long. Germline assignment: CDR1 DFQATT and CDR2 SNEGSKA (reference sequence). The CDR3 nucleotides read TGCAGTGCTATTTATTGGACGCAGTATTTT. Its protein is CSAIYWTQYF.

The rearrangement links TRBV20-1 to TRBJ2-7; the match to TRBD1 covers 9 bases. Germline V CDR1 and CDR2: DFQATT, SNEGSKA (reference sequence). The CDR3 runs to 13 residues. V was clipped by 3 bases and J by 4 bases; unmatched bases: 4. CDR3 amino acids: CSASRDRVYEQYF. The CDR3 nucleotides are TGCAGTGCTAGCCGGGACAGGGTTTACGAGCAGTACTTC.

This clonotype was recorded many times. The V gene is TRBV20-1, the J gene TRBJ2-1; 7 nucleotides align to TRBD2. Looked up from germline, CDR1 is DFQATT and CDR2 is SNEGSKA (reference sequence). This CDR3 contains 17 residues. V shed 1 base, J shed 0 bases, and the junction held 9 bases outside the gene matches. This chain's CDR3 is CSARGRLADISYNEQFF. CDR3 coding DNA: TGCAGTGCTAGAGGTAGGCTAGCGGATATCTCCTACAATGAGCAGTTCTTC.

The V call is TRBV18, the J call TRBJ1-6, with TRBD1 matching over 8 bases. The germline CDR1 and CDR2 sequences are KGHSH and LQKENI. J was trimmed by 7 bases and V by 2 bases; bases with no gene match: 16. The CDR3 runs 19 residues. The CDR3 coding sequence is TGTGCCAGCTCACCATATCCCAATGGTCCGACAGGGGACAATTCACCCCTCCACTTT. It is translated as CASSPYPNGPTGDNSPLHF.

This clonotype was recorded many times. The chain carries TRBV4-2 and TRBJ2-7; TRBD2 aligns across 9 bases. Germline-derived CDR1 and CDR2 are LGHNA and YNFKEQ. CDR3 size: 16 residues. J lost 6 bases, V lost 1 base, and 10 bases had no gene match. CDR3 residues: CASSQAPLSGRIEQYF. DNA for the CDR3: TGTGCCAGCAGCCAAGCACCACTTAGCGGGAGAATCGAGCAGTACTTC.

The V gene is TRBV7-6, the J gene TRBJ2-2; D is unclear. CDR1 and CDR2 (germline): SGHVS, FNYEAQ. The CDR3 has 15 residues. V gave up 5 bases and J gave up 5 bases, with 15 bases separating them. CDR3 amino acids: CASSPTTIRTGELFF. DNA of the CDR3: TGTGCCAGCAGCCCTACCACAATCAGAACCGGGGAGCTGTTTTTT.

This clonotype was counted ten times or more. V is TRBV12-3 or TRBV12-4 and J is TRBJ2-5; D unclear. V lost 8 bases and J lost 4, with 5 bases in between. This CDR3 is built from 10 residues. Written as DNA, the CDR3 is TGTGCCAGCGCCTTAGAGACCCAGTACTTC. Amino acid sequence: CASALETQYF.

This clonotype has only a few counts. The chain has TRBV7-9 and TRBJ2-7; D is unclear. The V gene lost 2 bases and the J gene lost 3 bases, with 8 bases spanning the gap. The germline CDR1 and CDR2 sequences are SEHNR and FQNEAQ (reference sequence). The CDR3 is 13 residues long. The CDR3 bases are TGTGCCAGCAGCTTATATTACAGCTACGAGCAGTACTTC. Encoded protein: CASSLYYSYEQYF.

The chain is built from TRBV20-1 and TRBJ1-5; D perhaps matches TRBD1 (5 bases). Trimming stripped 1 base from V and 0 bases from J, with 19 bases between. The germline V gene has CDR1 DFQATT and CDR2 SNEGSKA (reference sequence). CDR3 length: 18 residues. For the CDR3, the DNA is TGCAGTGCTAGAGGGGTAGTGGGGGGAACTCCTAGCAATCAGCCCCAGCATTTT. Protein sequence: CSARGVVGGTPSNQPQHF.

This clonotype was seen many times. CDR3 DNA: TGTGCCAGCAGTCCCATTGGGGGCGGGGGGGCGGGAGATACGCAGTATTTT. Residues: CASSPIGGGGAGDTQYF. The V call is TRBV28, the J call TRBJ2-3, with 9 bases aligning to TRBD2. CDR1 and CDR2 from the germline V gene are MDHEN and SYDVKM. After removal of 5 bases from V and 5 bases from J, the junction contained 14 bases not matched to a gene. The CDR3 covers 17 residues.

The chain joins TRBV20-1 to TRBJ2-6; perhaps TRBD1 as D (5 bases). Germline CDR1 DFQATT, CDR2 SNEGSKA (reference sequence). CDR3 size: 16 residues. Between the trimmed V and J ends, which lost 4 bases and 0 bases, there was a span of 13 bases. Written as DNA, the CDR3 is TGCAGTGCTAAAAAACAGGTTTCCTCTGGGGCCAACGTCCTGACTTTC. It codes for CSAKKQVSSGANVLTF.

This clonotype was observed many times. V is TRBV5-6 and J is TRBJ2-7; 8 nucleotides match TRBD1. Losses at the gene ends were 5 bases for V and 3 bases for J; bases not matched to a gene: 10. Germline V gives CDR1 SGHDT, CDR2 YYEEEE. The CDR3 has 15 amino acids. DNA for the CDR3: TGTGCCAGCAGTCGAGAACAGGGGGTCTTCTACGAGCAGTACTTC. It encodes CASSREQGVFYEQYF.

J is TRBJ1-2 and V is TRBV10-3; 8 bases agree with TRBD1. The V segment lost 4 bases and the J segment 5 bases; nucleotides outside the gene matches: 15. The CDR3 length is 17 residues. The germline V gene has CDR1 ENHRY and CDR2 SYGVKD. The DNA for the CDR3 is TGTGCCATCAGTGCGAGCCGGGACAGGTCCCTTATGTATGGCTACACCTTC. This encodes CAISASRDRSLMYGYTF.

This clonotype was observed many times. The chain uses TRBV29-1 and TRBJ1-2; 7 bases line up with TRBD1. Looked up from germline, CDR1 is SQVTM and CDR2 is ANQGSEA. The CDR3 is 12 residues long. The V and J ends lost 7 bases and 6 bases, in that order; junction bases with no gene match: 8. The CDR3 DNA sequence: TGCAGCGGTTACAGGGGAGGCGATGGCTACACCTTC. Encoded protein: CSGYRGGDGYTF.

The J gene is TRBJ2-1, the V gene TRBV20-1; 8 bases agree with TRBD2. Germline V gene lookup returns CDR1 DFQATT and CDR2 SNEGSKA (reference sequence). Unmatched junction bases numbered 10, after V lost 5 bases and J lost 4 bases. CDR3 length equals 15 residues. This CDR3 is CSASIGLAAYNEQFF. CDR3 nucleotide sequence: TGCAGTGCTTCGATCGGACTAGCTGCATACAATGAGCAGTTCTTC.

This clonotype was recorded at least ten times. The rearrangement links TRBV11-3 to TRBJ2-1, with D perhaps being TRBD1 or TRBD2 (5 bases each). Trimming cost V 1 base and J 4 bases, with 11 bases left between them. The length of the CDR3 is 15 residues. Looked up from germline, CDR1 is SGHNT and CDR2 is YENEEA. This chain's CDR3 is CASSLAWDGYNEQFF. The DNA of the CDR3 is TGTGCCAGCAGCTTAGCTTGGGACGGATACAATGAGCAGTTCTTC.

The table lists this clonotype with many counts. J is TRBJ1-1 and V is TRBV29-1; D is unclear. Germline-derived CDR1 and CDR2 are SQVTM and ANQGSEA. The CDR3 spans 8 residues. V lost 4 bases to trimming and J lost 7 bases, with 1 base between them. The DNA for the CDR3 is TGCAGCGTTGGTGAAGCTTTCTTT. Protein product: CSVGEAFF.